The clone carrying this T cell receptor beta chain was counted only a few times. These data are taken from a study of T-cell memory formation after mild COVID-19. TCRdb processed the 5' RACE reads anew with MiXCR; each CDR3 protein has one entry. Of some 49,000 distinct CDR3 sequences listed, roughly 27% were seen once; the top ten hold about 41%. CDR3 length: 16 amino acids. In germline, CDR1 is LGHNA, CDR2 YNFKEQ. J lost 4 bases, V lost 4 bases, and 10 bases had no gene match. Sequenced material: PBMCs or a T cell subset sorted from them (not recorded which). This receptor was identified in a man between 18 and 35 years old who had mild COVID-19 (a few samples of this study predate the infection). Cell type and time point are not known. The V and J genes are TRBV4-2 and TRBJ2-3; 8 bases match TRBD2. CDR3 loop: CASSRMGGTRSDTQYF. The CDR3 region has the DNA TGTGCCAGCAGCCGGATGGGGGGGACTAGGTCAGATACGCAGTATTTT.